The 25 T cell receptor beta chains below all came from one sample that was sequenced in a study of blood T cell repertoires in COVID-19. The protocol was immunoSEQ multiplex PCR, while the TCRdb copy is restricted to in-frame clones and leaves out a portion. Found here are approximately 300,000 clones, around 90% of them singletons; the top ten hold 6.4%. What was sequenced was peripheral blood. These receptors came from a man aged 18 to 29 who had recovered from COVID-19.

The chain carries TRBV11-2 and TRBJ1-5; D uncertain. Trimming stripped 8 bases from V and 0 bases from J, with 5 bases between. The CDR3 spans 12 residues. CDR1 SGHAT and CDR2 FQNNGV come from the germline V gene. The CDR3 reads CASAGSNQPQHF. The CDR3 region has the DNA TGTGCCAGCGCGGGTAGCAATCAGCCCCAGCATTTT.

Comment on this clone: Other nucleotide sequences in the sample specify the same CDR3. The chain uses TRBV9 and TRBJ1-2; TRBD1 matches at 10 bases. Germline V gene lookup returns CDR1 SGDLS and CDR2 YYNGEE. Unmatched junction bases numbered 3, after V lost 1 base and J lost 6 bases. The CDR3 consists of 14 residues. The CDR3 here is CASSVRQGAHGYTF. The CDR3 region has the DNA TGTGCCAGCAGCGTACGACAGGGGGCTCATGGCTACACCTTC.

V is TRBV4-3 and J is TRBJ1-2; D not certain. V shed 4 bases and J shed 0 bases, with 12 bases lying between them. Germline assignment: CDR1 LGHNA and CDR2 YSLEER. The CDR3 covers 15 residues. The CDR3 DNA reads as TGCGCCAGCAGCCTCATTACGGGAACTAACTATGGCTACACCTTC. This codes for CASSLITGTNYGYTF.

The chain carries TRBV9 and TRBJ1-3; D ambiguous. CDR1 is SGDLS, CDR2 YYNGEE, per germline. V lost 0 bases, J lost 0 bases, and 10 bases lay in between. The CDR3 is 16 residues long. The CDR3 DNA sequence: TGTGCCAGCAGCGTAGACTTTCTAACCTCTGGAAACACCATATATTTT. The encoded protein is CASSVDFLTSGNTIYF. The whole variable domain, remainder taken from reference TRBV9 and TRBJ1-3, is DSGVTQTPKHLITATGQRVTLRCSPRSGDLSVYWYQQSLDQGLQFLIQYYNGEERAKGNILERFSAQQFPDLHSELNLSSLELGDSALYFCASSVDFLTSGNTIYFGEGSWLTVV.

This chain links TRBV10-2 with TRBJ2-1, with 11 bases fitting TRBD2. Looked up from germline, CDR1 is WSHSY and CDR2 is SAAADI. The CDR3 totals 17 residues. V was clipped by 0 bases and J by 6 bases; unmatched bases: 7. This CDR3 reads CASSESEMLAGGNEQFF. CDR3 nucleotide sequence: TGCGCCAGCAGTGAGTCGGAAATGCTAGCGGGAGGCAATGAGCAGTTCTTC.

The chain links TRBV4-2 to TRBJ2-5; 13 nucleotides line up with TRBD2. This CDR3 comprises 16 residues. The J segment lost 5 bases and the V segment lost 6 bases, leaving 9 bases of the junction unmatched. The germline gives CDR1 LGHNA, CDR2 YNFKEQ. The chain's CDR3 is CASRTSGRASDETQYF. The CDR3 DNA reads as TGTGCCAGCAGAACTAGCGGGAGGGCCTCAGACGAGACCCAGTACTTC.

The CDR3: CASSQALTDTQYF. The CDR3 bases are TGCGCCAGCAGCCAAGCCCTTACAGATACGCAGTATTTT. The gene calls are TRBV4-1 and TRBJ2-3, with no clear D. V dropped 1 base and J dropped 3 bases, with 5 bases sitting between them. CDR1 is MGHRA, CDR2 YSYEKL, per germline. The CDR3 is 13 amino acids.

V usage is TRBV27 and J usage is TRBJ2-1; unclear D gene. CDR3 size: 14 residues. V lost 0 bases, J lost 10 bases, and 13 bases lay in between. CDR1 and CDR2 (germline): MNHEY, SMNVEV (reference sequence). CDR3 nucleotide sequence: TGTGCCAGCAGTTTATCGGTGGTTGGCGGCGAGCAGTTCTTC. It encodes CASSLSVVGGEQFF.

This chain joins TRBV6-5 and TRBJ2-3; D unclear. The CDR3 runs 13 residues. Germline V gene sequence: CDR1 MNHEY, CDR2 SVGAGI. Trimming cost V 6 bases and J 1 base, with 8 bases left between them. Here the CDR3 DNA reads TGTGCCAGCAGGATGGCGGGCACAGATACGCAGTATTTT. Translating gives CASRMAGTDTQYF.

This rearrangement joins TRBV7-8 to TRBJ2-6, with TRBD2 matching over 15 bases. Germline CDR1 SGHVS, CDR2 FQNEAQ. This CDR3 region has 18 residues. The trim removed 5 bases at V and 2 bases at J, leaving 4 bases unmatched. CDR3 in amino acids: CASSPRTSGRAGANVLTF. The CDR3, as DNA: TGTGCCAGCAGCCCCCGGACTAGCGGGAGGGCTGGGGCCAACGTCCTGACTTTC.

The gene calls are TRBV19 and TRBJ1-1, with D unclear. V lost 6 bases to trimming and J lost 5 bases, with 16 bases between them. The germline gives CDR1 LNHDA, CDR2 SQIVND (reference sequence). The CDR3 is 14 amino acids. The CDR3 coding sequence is TGTGCCAGTAGCCCTTTCGGCCCGGGGACTGAAGCTTTCTTT. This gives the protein CASSPFGPGTEAFF.

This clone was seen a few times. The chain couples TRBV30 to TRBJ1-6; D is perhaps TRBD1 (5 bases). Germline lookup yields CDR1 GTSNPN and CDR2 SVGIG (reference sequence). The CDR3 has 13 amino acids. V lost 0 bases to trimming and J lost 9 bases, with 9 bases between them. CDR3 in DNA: TGTGCCTGGAGTGTAGGAGGGACTTCACCCCTCCACTTT. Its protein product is CAWSVGGTSPLHF.

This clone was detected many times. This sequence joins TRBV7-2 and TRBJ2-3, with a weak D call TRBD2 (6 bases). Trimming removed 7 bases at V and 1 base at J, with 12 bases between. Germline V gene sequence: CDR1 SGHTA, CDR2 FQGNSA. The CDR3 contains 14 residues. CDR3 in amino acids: CASTVGLGTDTQYF. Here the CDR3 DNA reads TGTGCCAGCACCGTGGGACTCGGCACAGATACGCAGTATTTT.

This chain's CDR3 is CASSYSTDEAFF. DNA of the CDR3: TGTGCCAGCAGTTACTCCACAGATGAAGCTTTCTTT. The chain combines TRBV6-2 or TRBV6-3 with TRBJ1-1; D call uncertain. Trimming stripped 0 bases from V and 7 bases from J, with 6 bases between. Per the germline V gene, CDR1 is MNHEY and CDR2 is SVGEGT. The CDR3 spans 12 residues.

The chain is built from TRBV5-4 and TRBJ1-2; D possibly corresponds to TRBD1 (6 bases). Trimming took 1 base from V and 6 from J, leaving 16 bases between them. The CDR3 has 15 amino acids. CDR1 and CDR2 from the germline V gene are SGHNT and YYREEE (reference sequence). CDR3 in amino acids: CASSLFQGNWDGYTF. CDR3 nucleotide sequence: TGTGCCAGCAGCTTGTTTCAGGGGAACTGGGATGGCTACACCTTC.

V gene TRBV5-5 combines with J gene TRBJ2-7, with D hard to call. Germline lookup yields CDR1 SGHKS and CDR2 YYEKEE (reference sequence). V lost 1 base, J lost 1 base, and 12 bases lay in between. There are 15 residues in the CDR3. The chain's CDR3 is CASSLFGTGSYEQYF. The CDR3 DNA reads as TGTGCCAGCAGCTTGTTTGGTACGGGTTCCTACGAGCAGTACTTC.

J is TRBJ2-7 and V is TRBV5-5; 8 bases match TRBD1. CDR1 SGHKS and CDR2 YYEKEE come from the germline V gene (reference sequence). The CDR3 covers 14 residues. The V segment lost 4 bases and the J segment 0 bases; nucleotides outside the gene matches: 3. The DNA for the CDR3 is TGTGCCAGCAGCCGGACAGGGCTCTCCTACGAGCAGTACTTC. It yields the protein CASSRTGLSYEQYF.

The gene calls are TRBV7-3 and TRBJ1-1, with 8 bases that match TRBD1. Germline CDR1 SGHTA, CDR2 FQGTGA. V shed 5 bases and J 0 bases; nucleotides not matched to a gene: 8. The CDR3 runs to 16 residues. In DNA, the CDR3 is TGTGCCAGCAGCCCTCGACAGGGGCTCATGAACACTGAAGCTTTCTTT. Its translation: CASSPRQGLMNTEAFF.

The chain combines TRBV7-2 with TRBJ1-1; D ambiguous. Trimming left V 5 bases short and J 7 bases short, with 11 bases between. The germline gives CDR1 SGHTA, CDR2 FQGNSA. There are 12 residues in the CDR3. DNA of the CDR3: TGTGCCAGCAGCCCAGGTAATTTTGAAGCTTTCTTT. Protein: CASSPGNFEAFF.

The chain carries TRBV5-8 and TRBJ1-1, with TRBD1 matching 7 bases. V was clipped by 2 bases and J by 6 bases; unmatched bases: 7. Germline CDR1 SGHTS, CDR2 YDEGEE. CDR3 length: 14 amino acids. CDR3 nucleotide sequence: TGTGCCAGCAGCTTTGGCAGGGGGATGTCTGAAGCTTTCTTT. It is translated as CASSFGRGMSEAFF. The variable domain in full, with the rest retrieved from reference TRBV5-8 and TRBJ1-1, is EAGVTQSPTHLIKTRGQQATLRCSPISGHTSVYWYQQALGLGLQFLLWYDEGEERNRGNFPPRFSGRQFPNYSSELNVNALELEDSALYLCASSFGRGMSEAFFGQGTRLTVV.

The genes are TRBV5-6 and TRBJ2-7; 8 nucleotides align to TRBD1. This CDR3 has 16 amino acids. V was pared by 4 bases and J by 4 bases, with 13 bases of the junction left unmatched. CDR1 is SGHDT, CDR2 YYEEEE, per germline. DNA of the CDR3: TGTGCCAGCAGCCTACCAGGGGGCGCGGAGGAGTACGAGCAGTACTTC. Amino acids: CASSLPGGAEEYEQYF.

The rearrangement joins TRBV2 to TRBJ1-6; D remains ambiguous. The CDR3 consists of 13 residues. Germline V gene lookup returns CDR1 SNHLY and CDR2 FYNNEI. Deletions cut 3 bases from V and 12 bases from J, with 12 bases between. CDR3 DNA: TGTGCCAGCAGTGATGGTACCCTAGGACCCCTCCACTTT. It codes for CASSDGTLGPLHF.

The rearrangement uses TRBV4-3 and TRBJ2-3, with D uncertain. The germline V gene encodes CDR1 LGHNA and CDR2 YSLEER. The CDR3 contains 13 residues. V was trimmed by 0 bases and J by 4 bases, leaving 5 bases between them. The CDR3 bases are TGCGCCAGCAGCCAAGATTTCGCAGATACGCAGTATTTT. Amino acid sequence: CASSQDFADTQYF.

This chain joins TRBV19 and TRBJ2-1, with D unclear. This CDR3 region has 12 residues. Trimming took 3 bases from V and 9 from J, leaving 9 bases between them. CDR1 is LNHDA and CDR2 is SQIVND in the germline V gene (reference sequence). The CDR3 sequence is CASSMILAEQFF. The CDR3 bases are TGTGCCAGTAGTATGATATTAGCTGAGCAGTTCTTC.

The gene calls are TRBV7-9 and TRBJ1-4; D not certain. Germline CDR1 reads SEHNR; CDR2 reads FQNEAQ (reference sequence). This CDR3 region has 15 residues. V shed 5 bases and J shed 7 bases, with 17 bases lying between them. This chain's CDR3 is CASSTLSAVGEKLFF. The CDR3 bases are TGTGCCAGCAGCACGCTCAGCGCTGTGGGTGAAAAACTGTTTTTT.